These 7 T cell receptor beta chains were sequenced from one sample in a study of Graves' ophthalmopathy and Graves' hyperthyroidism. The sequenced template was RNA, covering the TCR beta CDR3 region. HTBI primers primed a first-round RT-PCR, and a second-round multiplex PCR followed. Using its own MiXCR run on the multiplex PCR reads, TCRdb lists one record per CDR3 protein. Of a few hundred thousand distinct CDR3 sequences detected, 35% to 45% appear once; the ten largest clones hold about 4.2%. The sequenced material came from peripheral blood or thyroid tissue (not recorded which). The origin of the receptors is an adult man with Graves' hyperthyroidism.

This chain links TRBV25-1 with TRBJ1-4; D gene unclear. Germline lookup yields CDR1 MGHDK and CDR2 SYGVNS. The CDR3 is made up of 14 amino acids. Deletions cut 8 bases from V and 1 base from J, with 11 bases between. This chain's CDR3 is CASGLRGTNEKLFF. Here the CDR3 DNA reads TGTGCCAGCGGTTTGAGAGGAACTAATGAAAAACTGTTTTTT.

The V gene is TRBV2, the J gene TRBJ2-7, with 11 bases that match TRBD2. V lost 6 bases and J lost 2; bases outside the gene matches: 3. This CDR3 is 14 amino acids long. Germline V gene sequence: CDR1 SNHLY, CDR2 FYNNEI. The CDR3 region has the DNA TGTGCCAGCAGGGGTAGCGGGGGGGCCTACGAGCAGTACTTC. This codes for CASRGSGGAYEQYF.

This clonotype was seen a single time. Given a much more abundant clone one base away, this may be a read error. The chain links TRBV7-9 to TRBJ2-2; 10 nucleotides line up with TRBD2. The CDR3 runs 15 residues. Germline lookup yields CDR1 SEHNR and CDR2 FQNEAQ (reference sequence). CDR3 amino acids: CAGSGLAASIGELFF. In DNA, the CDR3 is TGTGCCGGCAGCGGACTAGCGGCTTCGATCGGGGAGCTGTTTTTT.

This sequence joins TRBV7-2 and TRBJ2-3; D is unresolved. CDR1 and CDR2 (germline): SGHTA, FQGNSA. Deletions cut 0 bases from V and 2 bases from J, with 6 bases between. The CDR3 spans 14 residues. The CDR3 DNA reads TGTGCCAGCAGCTTAGCACTATCCACAGATACGCAGTATTTT. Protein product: CASSLALSTDTQYF.

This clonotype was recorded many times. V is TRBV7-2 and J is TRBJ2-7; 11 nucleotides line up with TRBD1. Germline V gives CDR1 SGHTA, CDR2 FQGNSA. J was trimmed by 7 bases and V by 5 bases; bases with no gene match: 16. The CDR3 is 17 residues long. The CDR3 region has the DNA TGTGCCAGCAGCCCTACCACCCCCGGACAGGGGGCTCTGGAGCAGTACTTC. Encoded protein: CASSPTTPGQGALEQYF.

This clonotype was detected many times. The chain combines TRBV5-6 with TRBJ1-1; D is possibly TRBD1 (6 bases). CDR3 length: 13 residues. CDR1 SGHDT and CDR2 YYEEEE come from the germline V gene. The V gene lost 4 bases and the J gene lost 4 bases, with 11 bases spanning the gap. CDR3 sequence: CASSLGASTEAFF. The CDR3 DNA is TGTGCCAGCAGCCTGGGGGCGAGCACTGAAGCTTTCTTT.

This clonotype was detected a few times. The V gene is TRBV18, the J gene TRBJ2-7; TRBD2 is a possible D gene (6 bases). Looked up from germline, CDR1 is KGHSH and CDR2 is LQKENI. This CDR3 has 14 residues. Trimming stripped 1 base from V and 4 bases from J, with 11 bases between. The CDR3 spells CASSPLGGAYEQYF. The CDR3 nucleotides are TGTGCCAGCTCACCACTCGGGGGTGCTTACGAGCAGTACTTC.